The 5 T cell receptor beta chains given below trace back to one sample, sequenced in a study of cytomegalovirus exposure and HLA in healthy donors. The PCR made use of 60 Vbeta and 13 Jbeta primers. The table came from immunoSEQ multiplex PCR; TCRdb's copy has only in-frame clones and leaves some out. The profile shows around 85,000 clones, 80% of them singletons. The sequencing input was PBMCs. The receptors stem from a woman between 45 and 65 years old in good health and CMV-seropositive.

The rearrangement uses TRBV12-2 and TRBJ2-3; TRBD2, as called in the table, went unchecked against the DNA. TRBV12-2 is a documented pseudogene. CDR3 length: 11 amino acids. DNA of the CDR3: TGTGCAAGTCTTCTAAATGATACGCAGTATTTT. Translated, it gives CASLLNDTQYF.

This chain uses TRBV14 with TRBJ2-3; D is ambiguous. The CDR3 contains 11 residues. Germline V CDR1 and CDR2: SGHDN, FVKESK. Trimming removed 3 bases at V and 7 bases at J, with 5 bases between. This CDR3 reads CASSQSYTQYF. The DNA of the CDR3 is TGTGCCAGCAGCCAGTCATATACGCAGTATTTT.

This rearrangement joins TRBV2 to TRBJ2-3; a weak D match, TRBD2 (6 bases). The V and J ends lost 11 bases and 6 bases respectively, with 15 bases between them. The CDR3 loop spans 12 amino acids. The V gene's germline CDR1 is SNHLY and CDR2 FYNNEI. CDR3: CAHGEAGDTQYF. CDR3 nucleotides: TGTGCCCACGGGGAGGCCGGTGATACGCAGTATTTT.

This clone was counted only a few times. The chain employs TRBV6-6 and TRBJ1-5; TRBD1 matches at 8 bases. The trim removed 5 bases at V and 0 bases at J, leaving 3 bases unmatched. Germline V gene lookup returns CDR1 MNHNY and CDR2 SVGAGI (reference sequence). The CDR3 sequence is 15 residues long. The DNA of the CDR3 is TGTGCCAGCAGTATGACAGGGGATAGCAATCAGCCCCAGCATTTT. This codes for CASSMTGDSNQPQHF.

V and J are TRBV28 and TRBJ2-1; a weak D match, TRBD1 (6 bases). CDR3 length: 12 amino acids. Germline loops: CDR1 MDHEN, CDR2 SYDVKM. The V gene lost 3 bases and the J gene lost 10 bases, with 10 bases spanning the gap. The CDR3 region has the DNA TGTGCCAGCAGTTTGAATGACAGGGAGCAGTTCTTC. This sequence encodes CASSLNDREQFF. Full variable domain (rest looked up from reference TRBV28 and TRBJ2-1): DVKVTQSSRYLVKRTGEKVFLECVQDMDHENMFWYRQDPGLGLRLIYFSYDVKMKEKGDIPEGYSVSREKKERFSLILESASTNQTSMYLCASSLNDREQFFGPGTRLTVL.